Shown below are 26 T cell receptor beta chains from a single sample sequenced in a study of CD8 T cells in ankylosing spondylitis. Study results and caveats: Roughly 8 highly homologous variants made up a TCR beta motif, and this motif appeared characteristic of ankylosing spondylitis blood.

TCRdb independently ran MiXCR on the 5' RACE reads; one entry per CDR3 protein. The table includes more than 500,000 distinct CDR3 sequences, 5.3% detected once. These receptors' targets are unknown. Material for sequencing was blood, either unsorted or a sorted T cell fraction (not recorded which). These receptors came from a male donor with ankylosing spondylitis.

This clonotype was recorded at least ten times. J is TRBJ1-5 and V is TRBV10-3, with a weak D call TRBD1 (5 bases). Germline V gene sequence: CDR1 ENHRY, CDR2 SYGVKD. The V gene lost 10 bases and the J gene lost 1 base, with 11 bases spanning the gap. There are 13 residues in the CDR3. CDR3 residues: CATRGDSNQPQHF. The CDR3 nucleotides read TGTGCCACCCGGGGGGACAGCAATCAGCCCCAGCATTTT.

V is TRBV11-2 and J is TRBJ1-1, with D possibly being TRBD1 (6 bases). The CDR3 has 15 amino acids. The germline V gene has CDR1 SGHAT and CDR2 FQNNGV. Trimming cost V 4 bases and J 6 bases, with 18 bases left between them. DNA for the CDR3: TGTGCCAGCAGCTCAGTGCGGGGGGCAGGGCCTGAAGCTTTCTTT. It codes for CASSSVRGAGPEAFF.

This clonotype was detected a few times. The gene calls are TRBV20-1 and TRBJ2-1, with a weak D call TRBD1 (6 bases). CDR3 size: 12 residues. Between the trimmed V and J ends, which lost 3 bases and 12 bases, there was a span of 15 bases. The germline V gene has CDR1 DFQATT and CDR2 SNEGSKA (reference sequence). CDR3 protein: CSARKDSLGQFF. The CDR3 DNA reads as TGCAGTGCTAGGAAGGACAGCTTAGGGCAGTTCTTC.

DNA for the CDR3: TGTGCCTTCTGTTTCCGACTAGCGGGGGTCCCAAGGGACGGGGAGCTGTTTTTT. The encoded protein is CAFCFRLAGVPRDGELFF. The rearrangement links TRBV3-1 to TRBJ2-2; 12 bases match TRBD2. Germline CDR1 is LGHDT and CDR2 is YNNKEL (reference sequence). J gave up 7 bases and V 11 bases, and 20 bases lay outside the gene matches. This CDR3 comprises 18 residues.

This clonotype was counted at least ten times. Compared with germline, one end of the junction differs, possibly owing to a read error. The rearrangement joins TRBV7-7 to TRBJ2-1; D uncertain. Germline CDR1 and CDR2: SSHAT and FNYEAQ (reference sequence). The CDR3 contains 16 residues. The CDR3 DNA sequence: TGTGCTAGCAGCCTCAAGACATTTAGCTCCTACAATGAGCAGTTCTTC. It is translated as CASSLKTFSSYNEQFF.

This clonotype came up many times. The rearrangement uses TRBV20-1 and TRBJ2-7; D may match TRBD1 or TRBD2 (6 bases each). Between the trimmed V and J ends, which lost 3 bases and 5 bases, there was a span of 11 bases. Germline loops: CDR1 DFQATT, CDR2 SNEGSKA (reference sequence). CDR3 length: 12 residues. CDR3 loop: CSASRGPDEQYF. The CDR3 DNA follows: TGCAGTGCTAGTCGGGGGCCGGACGAGCAGTACTTC.

The chain joins TRBV25-1 to TRBJ2-1; the D is unclear. There are 11 residues in the CDR3. In germline, CDR1 is MGHDK, CDR2 SYGVNS. Trimming removed 3 bases at V and 5 bases at J, with 2 bases between. The CDR3 region is CASSDNNEQFF. In DNA, the CDR3 is TGTGCCAGCAGTGACAACAATGAGCAGTTCTTC.

This clonotype was found many times. The chain combines TRBV4-2 with TRBJ1-5, with D tentatively TRBD1 (5 bases). The germline gives CDR1 LGHNA, CDR2 YNFKEQ. The CDR3 extends over 15 amino acids. V was shortened by 0 bases and J by 6 bases, with 12 bases between the two germline ends. CDR3 residues: CASSQDQQGIQPQHF. CDR3 bases: TGTGCCAGCAGCCAAGACCAGCAGGGAATTCAGCCCCAGCATTTT.

This clonotype was detected many times. The rearrangement links TRBV20-1 to TRBJ1-1; a weak D match, TRBD1 (6 bases). This CDR3 has 15 residues. V was trimmed by 3 bases and J by 3 bases, leaving 17 bases between them. Germline-derived CDR1 and CDR2 are DFQATT and SNEGSKA (reference sequence). The CDR3 DNA sequence: TGCAGTGCTAGTACCACAGGGAAGCTCTACACTGAAGCTTTCTTT. Residues: CSASTTGKLYTEAFF.

This clonotype occurred a few times. The J gene is TRBJ2-1, the V gene TRBV15; D remains unclear. The CDR3 sequence is 13 residues long. CDR1 and CDR2 (germline): LNHNV, YYDKDF (reference sequence). Deletions cut 3 bases from V and 5 bases from J, with 8 bases between. CDR3 loop: CATSRRLDNEQFF. Written as DNA, the CDR3 is TGTGCCACCAGCAGGCGACTGGACAATGAGCAGTTCTTC. Full variable domain (missing parts from reference TRBV15 and TRBJ2-1): DAMVIQNPRYQVTQFGKPVTLSCSQTLNHNVMYWYQQKSSQAPKLLFHYYDKDFNNEADTPDNFQSRRPNTSFCFLDIRSPGLGDTAMYLCATSRRLDNEQFFGPGTRLTVL.

This clonotype was counted many times. V gene TRBV4-1 combines with J gene TRBJ1-5; D remains unclear. The CDR3 extends over 17 amino acids. The germline gives CDR1 MGHRA, CDR2 YSYEKL. Trimming removed 1 base at V and 0 bases at J, with 13 bases between. CDR3 bases: TGCGCCAGCAGCCAAGGGATGGTTACAGATAGCAATCAGCCCCAGCATTTT. It translates to CASSQGMVTDSNQPQHF.

There are many counts of this clonotype. The chain couples TRBV20-1 to TRBJ1-2, with D perhaps matching TRBD1 (5 bases). CDR3 length: 12 residues. Germline values: CDR1 DFQATT, CDR2 SNEGSKA (reference sequence). V lost 6 bases and J 2 bases, leaving 10 bases between the germline ends. The CDR3 DNA reads as TGCAGTGCCCTGACAGCGAACTATGGCTACACCTTC. Protein sequence: CSALTANYGYTF.

The table lists this clonotype with many counts. The J gene is TRBJ2-7, the V gene TRBV5-6, with D perhaps TRBD2 (6 bases). Germline values: CDR1 SGHDT, CDR2 YYEEEE. V lost 2 bases, J lost 2 bases, and 14 bases lay in between. The CDR3 totals 15 residues. For the CDR3, the DNA is TGTGCCAGCAGCTTTAAGGCGGGGCAGGCCTACGAGCAGTACTTC. Protein: CASSFKAGQAYEQYF.

This clonotype was counted only a few times. The chain carries TRBV5-8 and TRBJ2-7; tentatively, D is TRBD1 (5 bases). V lost 3 bases and J 5 bases, leaving 12 bases between the germline ends. Germline lookup yields CDR1 SGHTS and CDR2 YDEGEE. The CDR3 is 13 amino acids. Here the CDR3 DNA reads TGTGCCAGCAGCTGGGCTCCCAGGGACGAGCAGTACTTC. It is translated as CASSWAPRDEQYF.

This clonotype was recorded many times. The chain carries TRBV29-1 and TRBJ2-3; D remains ambiguous. CDR3 size: 13 residues. Germline CDR1 SQVTM, CDR2 ANQGSEA. V lost 3 bases and J 5 bases, leaving 12 bases between the germline ends. This CDR3 reads CSVDDLTRDTQYF. Here the CDR3 DNA reads TGCAGCGTTGATGACTTAACAAGAGATACGCAGTATTTT.

This clonotype was seen many times. V is TRBV4-3 and J is TRBJ2-2; 7 bases are shared with TRBD2. The CDR3 totals 17 residues. Per the germline V gene, CDR1 is LGHNA and CDR2 is YSLEER. V was clipped by 0 bases and J by 4 bases; unmatched bases: 8. The CDR3 DNA reads TGCGCCAGCAGCCAAGATGTCGGGGGGTCCCTCACCGGGGAGCTGTTTTTT. Protein: CASSQDVGGSLTGELFF.

Many counts were recorded for this clonotype. The chain employs TRBV10-1 and TRBJ2-5; D is unresolved. Germline V gene lookup returns CDR1 WNHNN and CDR2 SYGVQD (reference sequence). V shed 0 bases and J shed 1 base, with 6 bases lying between them. The CDR3 is 14 residues long. The CDR3 DNA reads as TGCGCCAGCAGTGAGTCTAGATCCCAAGAGACCCAGTACTTC. Translation: CASSESRSQETQYF.

This clonotype was counted many times. V is TRBV6-5 and J is TRBJ1-2, with D perhaps matching TRBD1 (5 bases). Trimming stripped 2 bases from V and 7 bases from J, with 14 bases between. Germline-derived CDR1 and CDR2 are MNHEY and SVGAGI. The CDR3 sequence is 14 residues long. The CDR3 DNA follows: TGTGCCAGCAGTTACAGGCTCACCGGGGGTGGCTACACCTTC. Residues: CASSYRLTGGGYTF.

This clonotype was picked up many times. The gene calls are TRBV10-3 and TRBJ2-7, with 9 bases fitting TRBD1. Germline lookup yields CDR1 ENHRY and CDR2 SYGVKD. Germline trimming cut 2 bases from V and 5 bases from J; bases unmatched to any gene: 7. The CDR3 is 15 amino acids. CDR3 loop: CAISEKGQGYDEQYF. Written as DNA, the CDR3 is TGTGCCATCAGTGAGAAGGGACAGGGATATGACGAGCAGTACTTC.

This clonotype appeared many times. The chain has TRBV7-2 and TRBJ2-7, with D possibly matching TRBD2 (6 bases). Trimming cost V 3 bases and J 3 bases, with 12 bases left between them. Germline assignment: CDR1 SGHTA and CDR2 FQGNSA. This CDR3 comprises 14 residues. DNA of the CDR3: TGTGCCAGCAGCTTGGACGGGGGATTCTACGAGCAGTACTTC. This translates into CASSLDGGFYEQYF.

V usage is TRBV4-1 and J usage is TRBJ1-1, with TRBD1 matching over 7 bases. V was pared by 1 base and J by 2 bases, with 4 bases of the junction left unmatched. This CDR3 has 15 residues. CDR1 and CDR2 from the germline V gene are MGHRA and YSYEKL. The CDR3: CASSQAGQANTEAFF. The CDR3 DNA sequence: TGCGCCAGCAGCCAAGCAGGACAGGCAAACACTGAAGCTTTCTTT.

This clonotype was seen many times. The chain uses TRBV7-9 and TRBJ1-2; D is unresolved. Per germline, CDR1 SEHNR and CDR2 FQNEAQ (reference sequence). V was clipped by 7 bases and J by 6 bases, with 15 bases between them. The CDR3 contains 13 residues. The CDR3: CASTRRGEHGYTF. Here the CDR3 DNA reads TGTGCCAGCACCCGCCGGGGAGAGCATGGCTACACCTTC.

This clonotype came up many times. The rearrangement joins TRBV20-1 to TRBJ2-1; 9 bases map to TRBD2. V lost 3 bases and J lost 6; bases outside the gene matches: 9. The CDR3 consists of 15 residues. In germline, CDR1 is DFQATT, CDR2 SNEGSKA (reference sequence). CDR3 amino acids: CSASLLAGGSNEQFF. For the CDR3, the DNA is TGCAGTGCTAGCTTGTTGGCGGGAGGGTCCAATGAGCAGTTCTTC.

This clonotype came up many times. The chain carries TRBV28 and TRBJ1-1; no clear D gene. The V and J ends lost 5 bases and 0 bases respectively, with 16 bases between them. Per the germline V gene, CDR1 is MDHEN and CDR2 is SYDVKM. The CDR3 runs to 16 residues. The CDR3 reads CASSPRVGWMNTEAFF. Here the CDR3 DNA reads TGTGCCAGCAGTCCACGTGTGGGTTGGATGAACACTGAAGCTTTCTTT.

This clonotype appeared many times. The J gene is TRBJ2-3, the V gene TRBV5-6; no clear D. From germline, CDR1 is SGHDT and CDR2 YYEEEE. The CDR3 has 13 residues. Trimming pared 1 base from V and 1 base from J, leaving 4 bases between. CDR3 in amino acids: CASSLMGTDTQYF. For the CDR3, the DNA is TGTGCCAGCAGCTTGATGGGCACAGATACGCAGTATTTT.

This clonotype was counted only a few times. V usage is TRBV27 and J usage is TRBJ2-1; D remains unclear. The V end lost 5 bases, the J end lost 1 base, and 9 bases lay between the germline ends. Looked up from germline, CDR1 is MNHEY and CDR2 is SMNVEV (reference sequence). The CDR3 contains 14 residues. CDR3 sequence reads: CASSPPLSYNEQFF. The CDR3 DNA follows: TGTGCCAGCAGTCCCCCCCTATCCTACAATGAGCAGTTCTTC.